This section outlines one T cell receptor (beta chain) sequence together with its context. This sample was included in a study of blood T cell repertoires in COVID-19. Whole-study context: Some COVID-19 samples were acute and others convalescent; all came from the United States, Italy and Spain. In each case, the material was cDNA or gDNA derived from T cells, B-cell-depleted T cells, or PBMCs.

This CDR3 is built from 15 residues. Trimming shortened V by 3 bases and J by 0 bases, and 10 bases separated the two germline ends. Germline CDR1 is SGDLS and CDR2 is YYNGEE. The data were produced by immunoSEQ multiplex PCR, yet TCRdb's version contains in-frame clones alone and is incomplete. Here the sample spans tens of thousands of clones, 80% to 90% being singletons. This clonotype originated in a man in his fifties or sixties with acute or convalescent COVID-19. The sequencing sample was made of peripheral blood. V and J are TRBV9 and TRBJ1-3, with a weak D call TRBD1 (5 bases). The CDR3 sequence: CASSAGQNSGNTIYF. CDR3 DNA: TGTGCCAGCAGCGCAGGGCAAAACTCTGGAAACACCATATATTTT. Combining the CDR3 with reference TRBV9 and TRBJ1-3 gives the whole variable domain DSGVTQTPKHLITATGQRVTLRCSPRSGDLSVYWYQQSLDQGLQFLIQYYNGEERAKGNILERFSAQQFPDLHSELNLSSLELGDSALYFCASSAGQNSGNTIYFGEGSWLTVV.